Following are 12 T cell receptor beta chains from one sample sequenced in a study of OX40 agonist ivuxolimab in advanced cancers. Libraries were made using the immunoSEQ multiplex PCR assay. TCRdb's version of the immuneACCESS table is confined to in-frame rearrangements and falls short of the full clone set. An unresolved V gene accounts for under half of the shortfall where checked; the remainder is of unknown origin. Within this sample are about 93,000 clones, with around 92% of them counted one time only. The biggest ten clones account for roughly 0.5% of the sample. Here the sequenced sample was CD4+ or CD8+ T cells sorted from blood, taken in a trial of the OX40 agonist ivuxolimab. The receptor source for this set is an adult with an advanced solid tumor such as melanoma, head and neck, liver or kidney cancer.

This chain connects TRBV7-8 to TRBJ1-5; 8 nucleotides align to TRBD1. There are 16 residues in the CDR3. CDR1 and CDR2 from the germline V gene are SGHVS and FQNEAQ. V shed 5 bases and J 0 bases; nucleotides not matched to a gene: 6. The CDR3 sequence: CASSPTGAFSNQPQHF. The CDR3 DNA sequence: TGTGCCAGCAGCCCGACAGGGGCATTTAGCAATCAGCCCCAGCATTTT. The complete variable domain, with remaining parts taken from reference TRBV7-8 and TRBJ1-5, reads GAGVSQSPRYKVAKRGQDVALRCDPISGHVSLFWYQQALGQGPEFLTYFQNEAQLDKSGLPSDRFFAERPEGSVSTLKIQRTQQEDSAVYLCASSPTGAFSNQPQHFGDGTRLSIL.

This clone has only one observation. Sequence at one end of the junction differs from germline and may be a read error. This chain joins TRBV29-1 and TRBJ2-2; 10 nucleotides match TRBD1. Germline V gene data show CDR1 as SQVTM and CDR2 as ANQGSEA. The CDR3 runs 14 residues. The CDR3 nucleotides are TGCAGCGTCGGGACAGGGGACGGGCACCGGGGAGCTGTTTTT. Translation: CSVGTGDGHRGAVF.

This chain uses TRBV19 with TRBJ1-3, with a weak D call TRBD1 (6 bases). Trimming removed 2 bases from V and 4 bases from J, with 12 bases in between. This CDR3 contains 15 residues. CDR1 and CDR2 (germline): LNHDA, SQIVND (reference sequence). The CDR3 DNA reads as TGTGCCAGTAGTATACAGTCAGGGGACGGAAACACCATATATTTT. This sequence encodes CASSIQSGDGNTIYF.

The rearrangement links TRBV4-1 to TRBJ1-1, with 7 bases fitting TRBD1. The V gene's germline CDR1 is MGHRA and CDR2 YSYEKL. The J segment lost 5 bases and the V segment lost 1 base, leaving 10 bases of the junction unmatched. The CDR3 contains 16 residues. CDR3 sequence reads: CASSQATTGAGTEAFF. The CDR3 region has the DNA TGCGCCAGCAGCCAAGCCACTACAGGGGCGGGAACTGAAGCTTTCTTT.

The chain has TRBV5-1 and TRBJ2-1; TRBD1 matches 7 bases. V lost 9 bases and J lost 4; bases outside the gene matches: 10. The CDR3 has 14 residues. Germline-derived CDR1 and CDR2 are SGHRS and YFSETQ. CDR3 loop: CATSDRVRYNEQFF. The CDR3 DNA is TGCGCCACCTCAGACAGGGTACGATACAATGAGCAGTTCTTC.

The chain links TRBV9 to TRBJ2-2, with no clear D. Germline V gene sequence: CDR1 SGDLS, CDR2 YYNGEE. V dropped 0 bases and J dropped 3 bases, with 12 bases sitting between them. This CDR3 comprises 16 residues. CDR3 bases: TGTGCCAGCAGCGTAGGGGCACAGCCGGACACCGGGGAGCTGTTTTTT. Translated, it gives CASSVGAQPDTGELFF.

The chain couples TRBV30 to TRBJ1-2; D is unclear. This CDR3 has 14 amino acids. CDR1 and CDR2 from the germline V gene are GTSNPN and SVGIG (reference sequence). Deletions cut 0 bases from V and 2 bases from J, with 10 bases between. The CDR3 nucleotides are TGTGCCTGGAGTGTACTTACCGGAAACTATGGCTACACCTTC. Translating gives CAWSVLTGNYGYTF.

This chain uses TRBV7-6 with TRBJ2-1, with D possibly being TRBD2 (6 bases). This CDR3 region has 18 residues. Trimming took off 0 bases at V and 7 bases at J, with 22 bases between the two ends. Germline V gives CDR1 SGHVS, CDR2 FNYEAQ. In DNA, the CDR3 is TGTGCCAGCAGCTTAGCCCCTCCGACTAGGGGAACGGGAAATGAGCAGTTCTTC. It yields the protein CASSLAPPTRGTGNEQFF.

The chain employs TRBV29-1 and TRBJ2-5; TRBD1 matches 9 bases. The V gene end was trimmed by 1 base and the J gene end by 5 bases; junction bases not matched to a gene: 2. This CDR3 region has 13 residues. CDR1 SQVTM and CDR2 ANQGSEA come from the germline V gene. CDR3 residues: CSVEGTGAETQYF. The CDR3 bases are TGCAGCGTTGAAGGGACAGGGGCTGAGACCCAGTACTTC.

This chain uses TRBV7-6 with TRBJ2-7; D unresolved. In germline, CDR1 is SGHVS, CDR2 FNYEAQ. This CDR3 spans 12 amino acids. V lost 5 bases and J 0 bases, leaving 5 bases between the germline ends. The CDR3 spells CASSESSYEQYF. DNA of the CDR3: TGTGCCAGCAGCGAAAGCTCCTACGAGCAGTACTTC. Looking up the rest from reference TRBV7-6 and TRBJ2-7 gives the full variable domain: GAGVSQSPRYKVTKRGQDVALRCDPISGHVSLYWYRQALGQGPEFLTYFNYEAQQDKSGLPNDRFSAERPEGSISTLTIQRTEQRDSAMYRCASSESSYEQYFGPGTRLTVT.

The chain is built from TRBV11-2 and TRBJ2-5; D is undetermined. Germline V gene sequence: CDR1 SGHAT, CDR2 FQNNGV. CDR3 size: 15 residues. V shed 0 bases and J shed 2 bases, with 10 bases lying between them. The CDR3 DNA follows: TGTGCCAGCAGCTTAGATGGAGTAGCACAAGAGACCCAGTACTTC. Encoded protein: CASSLDGVAQETQYF.

The chain has TRBV6-5 and TRBJ2-7, with 9 bases matching TRBD2. Germline lookup yields CDR1 MNHEY and CDR2 SVGAGI. This CDR3 has 14 residues. V trimming: 5 bases; J trimming: 1 base; junction bases outside the gene matches: 3. CDR3 DNA: TGTGCCAGCAGTCGGACTAGCGAGTCCTACGAGCAGTACTTC. Protein product: CASSRTSESYEQYF.